A selection of T cell receptor beta chains follows, all from one sample in a study of memory CD4+ T cells and cytomegalovirus serostatus. Profiling relied on immunoSEQ multiplex PCR, and the TCRdb table lists in-frame clones only, not all of them. The sample yields about 92,000 clones, under 90% seen once. The sample was memory CD4+ T cells from blood. Source of these receptors: an adult in good health and CMV-seropositive. Both conserved end residues are part of each CDR3. The order of the fields is V gene, D gene, J gene, clone size, CDR3 protein, CDR3 DNA. A D gene is named only where the DNA matches it firmly. Expanded clones are given a class, and other clones once, few, many or no size at all.

V: TRBV27; D: TRBD1; J: TRBJ2-3; size: NA; CDR3: CASKSQGASDTQYF; DNA: TGTGCCAGCAAGTCCCAGGGGGCTTCAGATACGCAGTATTTT
V: TRBV27; D: NA; J: TRBJ1-1; size: NA; CDR3: CASGTRGSTEAFF; DNA: TGTGCCAGCGGGACCCGGGGCAGCACTGAAGCTTTCTTT
V: TRBV4-3; D: NA; J: TRBJ1-5; size: few; CDR3: CASSPSGNQPQHF; DNA: TGCGCCAGCAGCCCCTCTGGCAATCAGCCCCAGCATTTT
V: TRBV15; D: NA; J: TRBJ2-3; size: NA; CDR3: CATSRAGGLGDTQYF; DNA: TGTGCCACCAGCAGAGCCGGGGGATTAGGAGATACGCAGTATTTT
V: TRBV25-1; D: NA; J: TRBJ1-5; size: NA; CDR3: CASSELTRDQPQHF; DNA: TGTGCCAGCAGTGAATTGACCCGGGATCAGCCCCAGCATTTT
V: TRBV7-2; D: NA; J: TRBJ1-1; size: NA; CDR3: CASSSLLTRASRPEAFF; DNA: TGTGCCAGCAGCTCGCTATTAACCAGGGCCAGTCGCCCTGAAGCTTTCTTT
V: TRBV30; D: TRBD2; J: TRBJ2-7; size: once; CDR3: CAWSVAGTSGAYEQYF; DNA: TGTGCCTGGAGTGTGGCGGGAACTAGCGGCGCCTACGAGCAGTACTTC
V: TRBV6-5; D: TRBD2; J: TRBJ2-7; size: NA; CDR3: CASSYSLAGAYEQYF; DNA: TGTGCCAGCAGTTACTCACTAGCGGGAGCCTACGAGCAGTACTTC
V: TRBV7-2; D: NA; J: TRBJ1-1; size: NA; CDR3: CASRRRGALNTEAFF; DNA: TGTGCCAGCAGACGACGTGGGGCATTGAACACTGAAGCTTTCTTT
V: TRBV28; D: NA; J: TRBJ1-1; size: few; CDR3: CASSPSDGRGTEAFF; DNA: TGTGCCAGCAGTCCTTCGGACGGTCGGGGCACTGAAGCTTTCTTT
V: TRBV6-1; D: TRBD1; J: TRBJ1-2; size: once; CDR3: CASSEAMVWTGGGYTF; DNA: TGTGCCAGCAGTGAAGCGATGGTGTGGACAGGGGGCGGCTACACCTTC
V: TRBV5-1; D: NA; J: TRBJ1-1; size: few; CDR3: CASSLTGTVNTEAFF; DNA: TGCGCCAGCAGCCTCACCGGGACGGTGAACACTGAAGCTTTCTTT
V: TRBV5-4; D: TRBD1; J: TRBJ2-7; size: NA; CDR3: CASSRGQGAYEQYF; DNA: TGTGCCAGCAGCCGTGGACAGGGCGCCTACGAGCAGTACTTC
V: TRBV27; D: TRBD1; J: TRBJ1-1; size: few; CDR3: CASSFLDRGRTEAFF; DNA: TGTGCCAGCAGTTTCCTGGACAGGGGGCGGACTGAAGCTTTCTTT
V: TRBV15; D: NA; J: TRBJ2-3; size: NA; CDR3: CATSRHPNPTDTQYF; DNA: TGTGCCACCAGCAGACACCCGAACCCTACCGATACGCAGTATTTT
V: TRBV25-1; D: TRBD1; J: TRBJ2-1; size: NA; CDR3: CASSKRDSILDEQFF; DNA: TGTGCCAGCAGTAAGAGGGACAGTATCTTGGATGAGCAGTTCTTC
V: TRBV28; D: TRBD1; J: TRBJ1-5; size: NA; CDR3: CASSAGPTGNRPQHF; DNA: TGTGCCAGCAGTGCGGGGCCGACAGGGAATCGGCCCCAGCATTTT
V: TRBV19; D: TRBD2; J: TRBJ2-2; size: NA; CDR3: CASSIILAGGPVAGELFF; DNA: TGTGCCAGTAGTATAATCTTAGCGGGAGGGCCAGTCGCCGGGGAGCTGTTTTTT
V: TRBV7-8; D: NA; J: TRBJ1-1; size: NA; CDR3: CASSLGLRVANTEAFF; DNA: TGTGCCAGCAGCTTAGGACTCAGGGTCGCGAACACTGAAGCTTTCTTT
V: TRBV28; D: NA; J: TRBJ1-1; size: few; CDR3: CASSWTLSEAFF; DNA: TGTGCCAGCAGTTGGACCCTTTCTGAAGCTTTCTTT
V: TRBV4-1; D: TRBD2; J: TRBJ2-1; size: NA; CDR3: CASSQDSWGTSGSYNEQFF; DNA: TGCGCCAGCAGCCAAGACTCCTGGGGGACTAGCGGGAGCTACAATGAGCAGTTCTTC
V: TRBV5-1; D: TRBD2; J: TRBJ2-7; size: once; CDR3: CASSLWTGAAGTSGNEQYF; DNA: TGCGCCAGCAGCTTGTGGACAGGGGCAGCCGGGACTAGCGGGAACGAGCAGTACTTC
V: TRBV7-2; D: NA; J: TRBJ2-7; size: NA; CDR3: CASSSQGGDYEQYF; DNA: TGTGCCAGCAGCTCTCAGGGGGGGGACTACGAGCAGTACTTC
V: TRBV5-1; D: NA; J: TRBJ2-1; size: NA; CDR3: CASSLGRGLGNEQFF; DNA: TGCGCCAGCAGCTTGGGGAGGGGTCTGGGCAATGAGCAGTTCTTC
V: TRBV6-5; D: TRBD1; J: TRBJ2-3; size: NA; CDR3: CASKDREGTDTQYF; DNA: TGTGCCAGCAAGGACAGGGAAGGGACAGATACGCAGTATTTT
V: TRBV6-5; D: NA; J: TRBJ2-7; size: NA; CDR3: CASRASGSQGEQYF; DNA: TGTGCCAGCAGGGCTAGTGGGAGTCAGGGCGAGCAGTACTTC